The clone carrying this TCR beta chain was counted between two and nine times. The target antigen is unknown. This sample's TCRbeta library carried unique molecular identifier barcodes. TCRdb itself ran the PCR reads through MiXCR, one entry per CDR3 protein. The table has about 980,000 distinct CDR3 sequences, under 30% seen once. The data were taken from a study of T-cell reconstitution after alpha-beta-depleted transplantation in children. Study conclusions and caveats: Elevated TCRbeta diversity at day 60 was traced, in some patients, to surviving recipient T cells and thymic progenitors. At the one-year point after transplant, T-cell counts and TCRbeta diversity were found to come mostly from T cells that had been newly produced. About two months after transplant, alpha-beta T cells reportedly came from several hundred expanded graft clones.

Germline CDR1 LGHNA, CDR2 YSLEER. Trimming cost V 1 base and J 2 bases; bases outside gene matches: 4. The CDR3 runs 15 residues. This chain links TRBV4-3 with TRBJ2-7, with 8 bases that match TRBD2. The source material was PBMCs, mostly from graft donor cells, sampled 360 days after TCRalphabeta/CD19-depleted stem cell transplant. This receptor was taken from a boy younger than two who had a stem cell transplant for SCID, so the T cells may come from the graft donor. CDR3 residues: CASSQGGSGAYEQYF. CDR3 sequence (DNA): TGCGCCAGCAGCCAAGGAGGTAGCGGGGCCTACGAGCAGTACTTC.